This T cell receptor beta chain was sequenced in a study of T cells in Graves' hyperthyroidism and ophthalmopathy. Notes on the study in general: Blood samples included most of the expanded thyroid clonotypes exceeding 0.001.

TCR beta CDR3 regions were amplified from RNA. With the HTBI primer set, the TCR CDR3 went through a first round of RT-PCR. MiXCR, run by TCRdb on the multiplex PCR reads, gives a single entry per CDR3 protein. The repertoire consists of under 300,000 distinct CDR3 sequences, with about 13% occurring once and the leading ten covering approximately 7.9%. Diagnoses were established using clinical symptoms, serum thyroxine and TRAb, thyroid ultrasound and orbital computed tomography. In this sample, this clonotype turned up many times. Its antigen is not identified. The CDR3 extends over 15 amino acids. V gave up 6 bases and J gave up 4 bases; unmatched junction bases: 4. Germline CDR1 reads LNHDA; CDR2 reads SQIVND (reference sequence).

The chain employs TRBV19 and TRBJ2-3; 13 nucleotides line up with TRBD2. The clonotype comes from a middle-aged woman with Graves' hyperthyroidism. Sequenced material: blood. CDR3 sequence reads: CASRRTSGSADTQYF. The CDR3 nucleotides read TGTGCCAGTAGGCGGACTAGCGGGAGTGCAGATACGCAGTATTTT.